A single sample gave rise to the 28 T cell receptor beta chains below, sequenced in a study of read filtering for tumor transcriptome and immune sequencing (dated by TCRdb to the early 2020s). Sequencing instrument: Illumina HiSeq 4000. TCR libraries were built from roughly 370 ng RNA with the Immunoverse kit, using molecular barcoded adaptors covering alpha/delta and beta/gamma chains. TCRdb reanalyzed the raw reads on its own, using fastp at Q25 for trimming and MiXCR for clone calling, and kept in-frame beta chains. Here each entry gathers all rows of one CDR3 protein and keeps the most common genes and DNA. The sample table records approximately 40,000 distinct CDR3 sequences; about 13% of these occur just once. The top ten constitute 25% to 35% of the sample. Input material: a population of CD138-negative cells sorted from bone marrow. In the paper's terms, the cell subset or site label means: bone marrow mononuclear cells depleted of CD138+ plasma/myeloma cells by negative magnetic selection. The receptors originated from a donor older than 35 with multiple myeloma.

Ten or more counts support this clonotype. The rearrangement uses TRBV29-1 and TRBJ2-1; D tentatively fits TRBD1 or TRBD2 (7 bases each). Germline assignment: CDR1 SQVTM and CDR2 ANQGSEA. V was pared by 2 bases and J by 3 bases, with 17 bases between. CDR3 length: 16 amino acids. CDR3 nucleotides: TGCAGCGTTGAAAGAAGGGGGCTAGCGGTCTACAATGAGCAGTTCTTC. It codes for CSVERRGLAVYNEQFF.

This clonotype was picked up a small number of times. The V call is TRBV6-6, the J call TRBJ2-2; D perhaps matches TRBD2 (5 bases). The CDR3 has 16 residues. Trimming stripped 6 bases from V and 1 base from J, with 15 bases between. Germline V CDR1 and CDR2: MNHNY, SVGAGI (reference sequence). The CDR3 region has the DNA TGTGCCAGCAGGACTACATGGATGGGGAACACCGGGGAGCTGTTTTTT. This encodes CASRTTWMGNTGELFF.

Remarks on this clonotype: Likely a read error: the CDR3 ends without its conserved phenylalanine or tryptophan. No DNA is shown, since the ends of the CDR3 on it are uncertain; the CDR3 is the one TCRdb lists. The chain employs TRBV20-1 and TRBJ2-1. CDR1 and CDR2 from the germline V gene are DFQATT and SNEGSKA (reference sequence). The CDR3 sequence runs 15 residues, both termini included. CDR3 region: CSARNTRRSYNEQVY.

Worth noting for this clonotype: A read error may explain this, as a much larger clone is one base away. The genes are TRBV5-1 and TRBJ2-1; D may be TRBD1 (5 bases). The germline CDR1 and CDR2 sequences are SGHRS and YFSETQ. The CDR3 is 11 amino acids. This CDR3 is CASYYRREQFF. CDR3 in DNA: TGTGCCAGTTACTACAGGCGTGAGCAGTTCTTC. Combining the CDR3 with reference TRBV5-1 and TRBJ2-1 gives the whole variable domain KAGVTQTPRYLIKTRGQQVTLSCSPISGHRSVSWYQQTPGQGLQFLFEYFSETQRNKGNFPGRFSGRQFSNSRSEMNVSTLELGDSALYLCASYYRREQFFGPGTRLTVL.

With regard to this clonotype: With a far larger clone one base away, a read error is the likely cause. J is TRBJ2-7 and V is TRBV10-3; 8 bases align to TRBD2. Germline assignment: CDR1 ENHRY and CDR2 SYGVKD. With V trimmed by 5 bases and J by 3 bases, 6 bases remained unmatched. The length of the CDR3 is 14 residues. In DNA, the CDR3 is TGTGCCATCAGTTACAGGCGGGGGGACTACGAGCAGTACTTC. Amino acid sequence: CAISYRRGDYEQYF.

This clonotype was seen at least ten times. This chain joins TRBV12-3 or TRBV12-4 and TRBJ1-2; unclear D gene. V lost 5 bases and J 0 bases, leaving 7 bases between the germline ends. This CDR3 spans 13 amino acids. CDR3 region: CASSPRANYGYTF. CDR3 DNA: TGTGCCAGCAGTCCACGCGCTAACTATGGCTACACCTTC.

With respect to this clonotype: This could be a read error, since a much larger clone is one nucleotide away. The chain links TRBV29-1 to TRBJ2-5; possibly TRBD1 for D (5 bases). This CDR3 has 16 residues. CDR1 is SQVTM and CDR2 is ANQGSEA in the germline V gene. Trimming left V 4 bases short and J 2 bases short, with 20 bases between. CDR3: CSVGNPTGLSQETQYF. In DNA, the CDR3 is TGCAGCGTTGGAAATCCCACAGGTCTATCGCAAGAGACCCAGTACTTC.

This clonotype came up many times. The rearrangement joins TRBV14 to TRBJ1-6; D is unclear. CDR3 length: 12 residues. V was pared by 1 base and J by 7 bases, with 2 bases between. CDR1 and CDR2 from the germline V gene are SGHDN and FVKESK. CDR3 sequence reads: CASSQANSPLHF. Written as DNA, the CDR3 is TGTGCCAGCAGCCAAGCGAATTCACCCCTCCACTTT.

This clonotype came up many times. This sequence joins TRBV5-1 and TRBJ2-5; 12 bases match TRBD2. Germline values: CDR1 SGHRS, CDR2 YFSETQ. J lost 4 bases, V lost 3 bases, and 7 bases had no gene match. The CDR3 extends over 16 amino acids. The CDR3 is CASSSSTSGRRETQYF. CDR3 bases: TGCGCCAGCAGCTCGTCGACTAGCGGGAGACGAGAGACCCAGTACTTC. The full variable domain, with the rest looked up from reference TRBV5-1 and TRBJ2-5, is KAGVTQTPRYLIKTRGQQVTLSCSPISGHRSVSWYQQTPGQGLQFLFEYFSETQRNKGNFPGRFSGRQFSNSRSEMNVSTLELGDSALYLCASSSSTSGRRETQYFGPGTRLLVL.

The table lists this clonotype with many counts. V is TRBV20-1 and J is TRBJ2-3; 8 bases are shared with TRBD2. V was pared by 6 bases and J by 2 bases, with 7 bases of the junction left unmatched. Germline V lookup: CDR1 DFQATT, CDR2 SNEGSKA (reference sequence). The CDR3 has 14 amino acids. Here the CDR3 DNA reads TGCAGTGCGGAAGGCGGGAGGTACACAGATACGCAGTATTTT. Amino acids: CSAEGGRYTDTQYF.

This clonotype was counted ten times or more. The V call is TRBV28, the J call TRBJ2-3; the D is unclear. The CDR3 sequence is 12 residues long. The germline CDR1 and CDR2 sequences are MDHEN and SYDVKM. V gave up 5 bases and J gave up 3 bases, with 6 bases separating them. The CDR3 DNA follows: TGTGCCAGCAGTCCCAATACAGATACGCAGTATTTT. It encodes CASSPNTDTQYF.

As for this clonotype: Being one base from a much bigger clone, this may be a read error. The DNA of the CDR3 is TGTGCCGGCAGCCAGCACTATAGCAATCAGCCCCAGCATTTT. Protein: CAGSQHYSNQPQHF. This chain links TRBV12-3 or TRBV12-4 with TRBJ1-5; D is uncertain. The CDR3 is 14 residues long.

A remark on this clonotype: This clone may be a read error of a much larger clone one base away. The chain couples TRBV5-1 to TRBJ2-1; 8 bases are a match to TRBD2. The length of the CDR3 is 15 residues. CDR1 SGHRS and CDR2 YFSETQ come from the germline V gene. V shed 1 base, J shed 13 bases, and the junction held 13 bases outside the gene matches. CDR3 sequence: CASSLRTSLQEPQFF. The CDR3 coding sequence is TGCGCCAGCAGCTTGCGGACTAGCTTACAGGAACCCCAGTTCTTC.

In this sample, this clonotype turned up many times. The chain uses TRBV2 and TRBJ2-3, with D unresolved. Germline lookup yields CDR1 SNHLY and CDR2 FYNNEI. Trimming shortened V by 4 bases and J by 2 bases, and 13 bases separated the two germline ends. The CDR3 is 15 amino acids. CDR3 in amino acids: CASSVERRDTDTQYF. CDR3 in DNA: TGTGCCAGCAGTGTCGAGCGACGAGACACAGATACGCAGTATTTT.

The chain couples TRBV27 to TRBJ2-3, with 8 bases that match TRBD2. CDR1 is MNHEY and CDR2 is SMNVEV in the germline V gene (reference sequence). V trimming: 5 bases; J trimming: 7 bases; junction bases outside the gene matches: 11. The CDR3 is 15 amino acids. The CDR3 region is CASSPGSGNGNTQYF. The DNA for the CDR3 is TGTGCCAGCAGTCCCGGTAGCGGGAACGGAAATACGCAGTATTTT.

This clonotype was detected many times. The chain carries TRBV7-9 and TRBJ1-1; D may be TRBD1 (5 bases). CDR1 is SEHNR, CDR2 FQNEAQ, per germline (reference sequence). V was trimmed by 4 bases and J by 6 bases, leaving 9 bases between them. The CDR3 runs to 12 residues. The CDR3 bases are TGTGCCAGCAGCTCGAGGGGATCTGAAGCTTTCTTT. Protein sequence: CASSSRGSEAFF.

Of note for this clonotype: Its ends do not fully match the called genes, so a read error is possible. The J gene is TRBJ2-3, the V gene TRBV7-7; D not resolved. Germline CDR1 and CDR2: SSHAT and FNYEAQ (reference sequence). The CDR3 runs 14 residues. The CDR3 sequence: CASSSGTSTDTQYF. Written as DNA, the CDR3 is TGTGCTAGCAGCTCGGGTACTAGCACAGATACGCAGTATTTT.

The sample holds many counts of this clonotype. The rearrangement joins TRBV20-1 to TRBJ2-6, with no clear D. CDR3 size: 14 residues. Trimming stripped 6 bases from V and 0 bases from J, with 9 bases between. The germline V gene encodes CDR1 DFQATT and CDR2 SNEGSKA (reference sequence). CDR3 loop: CSARHNSGANVLTF. In DNA, the CDR3 is TGCAGTGCAAGACACAACTCTGGGGCCAACGTCCTGACTTTC.

This clonotype was observed many times. The chain couples TRBV14 to TRBJ1-2; TRBD1 matches 8 bases. The junction had 9 bases not matched to a gene; V was cut back by 5 bases and J by 4 bases. The CDR3 runs 15 residues. CDR1 and CDR2 (germline): SGHDN, FVKESK. This CDR3 reads CASSESPTGGYGYTF. The CDR3 DNA reads as TGTGCCAGCAGCGAAAGTCCCACAGGGGGCTATGGCTACACCTTC.

This clonotype was seen many times. V and J are TRBV4-1 and TRBJ2-1, with D perhaps matching TRBD1 (6 bases). Trimming cost V 4 bases and J 5 bases, with 24 bases left between them. The CDR3 length is 18 residues. From germline, CDR1 is MGHRA and CDR2 YSYEKL. The chain's CDR3 is CASSPQAFTWTDNNEQFF. CDR3 DNA: TGCGCCAGCAGCCCTCAAGCGTTTACTTGGACAGACAACAATGAGCAGTTCTTC.

This clonotype was counted many times. V usage is TRBV20-1 and J usage is TRBJ2-1; 14 nucleotides agree with TRBD2. The CDR3 loop spans 14 amino acids. CDR1 is DFQATT and CDR2 is SNEGSKA in the germline V gene (reference sequence). Unmatched junction bases numbered 3, after V lost 6 bases and J lost 5 bases. CDR3 loop: CSAGLAGGHNEQFF. CDR3 DNA sequence: TGCAGTGCCGGACTAGCGGGAGGACACAATGAGCAGTTCTTC.

This clonotype was counted many times. The chain employs TRBV20-1 and TRBJ1-2, with unresolved D. This CDR3 is 13 amino acids long. CDR1 and CDR2 (germline): DFQATT, SNEGSKA (reference sequence). V shed 5 bases and J shed 0 bases, with 10 bases lying between them. The CDR3 region is CSAWNQANYGYTF. In nucleotides, the CDR3 is TGCAGTGCTTGGAATCAGGCTAACTATGGCTACACCTTC.

Regarding this clonotype: A much larger clone differs by one base, so this may be a read error. This chain uses TRBV6-5 with TRBJ2-2; tentative D call: TRBD1 (6 bases). V was pared by 10 bases and J by 2 bases, with 20 bases between. The CDR3 is 16 residues long. Germline V lookup: CDR1 MNHEY, CDR2 SVGAGI. CDR3 protein: CANSPLTGLNTGELFF. The CDR3 DNA sequence: TGTGCCAACAGCCCTCTGACAGGATTAAACACCGGGGAGCTGTTTTTT.

The V and J genes are TRBV12-3 or TRBV12-4 and TRBJ2-7, with 7 nucleotides matching TRBD2. CDR3 length: 14 amino acids. J gave up 2 bases and V 6 bases, and 7 bases lay outside the gene matches. The CDR3 region has the DNA TGTGCCAGCAGCCCCACAGCGGGACCCTACGAGCAGTACTTC. As protein: CASSPTAGPYEQYF.

This clonotype was seen at least ten times. The rearrangement links TRBV10-3 to TRBJ1-1, with TRBD1 as a possible D gene (5 bases). CDR1 ENHRY and CDR2 SYGVKD come from the germline V gene. V was pared by 10 bases and J by 1 base, with 10 bases between. This CDR3 region has 12 residues. CDR3 sequence: CATKQGNTEAFF. CDR3 in DNA: TGTGCCACCAAGCAGGGGAACACTGAAGCTTTCTTT.

This clonotype came up many times. The gene calls are TRBV5-1 and TRBJ1-1; weak D call: TRBD1 (5 bases). Per germline, CDR1 SGHRS and CDR2 YFSETQ. The CDR3 runs 16 residues. Trimming cost V 3 bases and J 1 base, with 16 bases left between them. CDR3 coding DNA: TGCGCCAGCAGCTGGGAACGGGCAGGGAAGAACACTGAAGCTTTCTTT. Its translation: CASSWERAGKNTEAFF.

A few counts support this clonotype. This chain joins TRBV5-1 and TRBJ1-2; the D is unclear. The CDR3 is 13 residues long. Germline V gene data show CDR1 as SGHRS and CDR2 as YFSETQ. V was clipped by 1 base and J by 4 bases, with 8 bases between them. In nucleotides, the CDR3 is TGCGCCAGCAGCTTGTCCAGCACCTATGGCTACACCTTC. Encoded protein: CASSLSSTYGYTF.

The table lists this clonotype with a few counts. The chain recombines TRBV5-4 with TRBJ2-2; TRBD1 might be the D (6 bases). This CDR3 region has 15 residues. Trimming cost V 4 bases and J 7 bases, with 17 bases left between them. Germline assignment: CDR1 SGHNT and CDR2 YYREEE (reference sequence). In DNA form, the CDR3 reads TGTGCCAGCAGCCGACTACAGGGTTCGGTCGGGGAGCTGTTTTTT. This translates into CASSRLQGSVGELFF.